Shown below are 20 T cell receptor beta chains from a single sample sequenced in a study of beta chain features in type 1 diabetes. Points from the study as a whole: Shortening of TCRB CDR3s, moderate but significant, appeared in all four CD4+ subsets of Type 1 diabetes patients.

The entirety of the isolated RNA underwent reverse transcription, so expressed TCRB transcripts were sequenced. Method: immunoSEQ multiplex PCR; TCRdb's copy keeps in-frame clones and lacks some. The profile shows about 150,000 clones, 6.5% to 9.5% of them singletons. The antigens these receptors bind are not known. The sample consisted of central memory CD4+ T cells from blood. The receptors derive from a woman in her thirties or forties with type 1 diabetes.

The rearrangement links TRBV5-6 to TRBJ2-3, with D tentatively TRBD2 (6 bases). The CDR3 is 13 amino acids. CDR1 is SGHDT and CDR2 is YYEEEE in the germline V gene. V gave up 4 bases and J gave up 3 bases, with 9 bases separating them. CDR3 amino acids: CASSRRVTDTQYF. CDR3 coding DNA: TGTGCCAGCAGCCGGAGGGTGACAGATACGCAGTATTTT.

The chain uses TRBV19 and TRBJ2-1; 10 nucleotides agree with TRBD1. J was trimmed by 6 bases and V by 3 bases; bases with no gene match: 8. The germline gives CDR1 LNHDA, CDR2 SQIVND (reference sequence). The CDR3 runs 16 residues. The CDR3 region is CASSIDRGRWGNEQFF. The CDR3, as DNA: TGTGCCAGTAGTATCGACAGGGGGCGGTGGGGCAATGAGCAGTTCTTC.

The CDR3 reads CASSIRTENYGYTF. The CDR3 coding sequence is TGTGCCAGTAGTATACGGACAGAAAACTATGGCTACACCTTC. The chain has TRBV19 and TRBJ1-2; possible D gene TRBD1, 6 bases. Trimming pared 2 bases from V and 2 bases from J, leaving 9 bases between. The CDR3 length is 14 residues. Germline V gives CDR1 LNHDA, CDR2 SQIVND (reference sequence). Full variable domain (outside the CDR3, taken from reference TRBV19 and TRBJ1-2): DGGITQSPKYLFRKEGQNVTLSCEQNLNHDAMYWYRQDPGQGLRLIYYSQIVNDFQKGDIAEGYSVSREKKESFPLTVTSAQKNPTAFYLCASSIRTENYGYTFGSGTRLTVV.

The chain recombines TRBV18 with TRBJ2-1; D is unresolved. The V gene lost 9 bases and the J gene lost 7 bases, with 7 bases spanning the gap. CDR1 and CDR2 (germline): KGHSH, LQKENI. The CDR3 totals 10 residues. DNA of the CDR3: TGTGCCAGTTGCCGGAATGAGCAGTTCTTC. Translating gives CASCRNEQFF.

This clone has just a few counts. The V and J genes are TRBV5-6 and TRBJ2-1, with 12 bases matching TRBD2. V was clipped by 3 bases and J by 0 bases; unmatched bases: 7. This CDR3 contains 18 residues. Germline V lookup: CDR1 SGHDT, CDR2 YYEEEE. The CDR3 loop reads CASSYRTSGISSYNEQFF. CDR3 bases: TGTGCCAGCAGCTATAGGACTAGCGGGATCAGCTCCTACAATGAGCAGTTCTTC.

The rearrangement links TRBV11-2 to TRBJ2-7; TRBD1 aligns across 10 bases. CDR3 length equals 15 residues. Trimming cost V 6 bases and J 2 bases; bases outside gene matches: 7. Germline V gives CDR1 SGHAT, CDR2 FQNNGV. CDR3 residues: CASRSNGTGAYEQYF. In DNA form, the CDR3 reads TGTGCCAGCAGGAGTAACGGGACAGGGGCCTACGAGCAGTACTTC.

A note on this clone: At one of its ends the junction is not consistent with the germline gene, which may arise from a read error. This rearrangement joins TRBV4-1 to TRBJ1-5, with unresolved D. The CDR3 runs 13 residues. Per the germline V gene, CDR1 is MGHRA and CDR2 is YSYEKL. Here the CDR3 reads CASSQRSDQPQHF. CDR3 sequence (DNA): TGTGCCAGCAGCCAACGGTCGGATCAGCCCCAGCATTTT.

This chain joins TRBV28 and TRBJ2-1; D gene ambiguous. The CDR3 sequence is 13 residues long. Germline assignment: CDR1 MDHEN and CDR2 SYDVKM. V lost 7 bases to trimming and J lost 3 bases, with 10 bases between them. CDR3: CASTLRVYNEQFF. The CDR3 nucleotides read TGTGCCAGCACCCTCCGGGTCTACAATGAGCAGTTCTTC.

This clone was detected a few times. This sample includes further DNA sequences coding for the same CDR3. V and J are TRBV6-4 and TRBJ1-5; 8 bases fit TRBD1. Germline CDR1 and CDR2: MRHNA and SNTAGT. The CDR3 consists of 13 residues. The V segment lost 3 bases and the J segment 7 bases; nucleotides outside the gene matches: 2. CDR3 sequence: CASSEQGGQPQHF. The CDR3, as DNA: TGTGCCAGCAGTGAACAGGGGGGGCAGCCCCAGCATTTT.

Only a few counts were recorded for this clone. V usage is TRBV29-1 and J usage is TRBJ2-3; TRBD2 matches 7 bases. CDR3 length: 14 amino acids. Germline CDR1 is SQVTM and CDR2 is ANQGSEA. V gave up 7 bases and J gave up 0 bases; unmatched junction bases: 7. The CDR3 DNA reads TGCAGCGGCTCCGGGGGGAGGAGCACAGATACGCAGTATTTT. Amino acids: CSGSGGRSTDTQYF.

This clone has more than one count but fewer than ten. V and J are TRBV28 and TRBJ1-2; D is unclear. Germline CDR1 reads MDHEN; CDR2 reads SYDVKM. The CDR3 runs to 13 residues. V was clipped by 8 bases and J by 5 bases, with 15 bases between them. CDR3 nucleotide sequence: TGTGCCAGCTCTAACGCTTGGGAGTATGGCTACACCTTC. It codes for CASSNAWEYGYTF.

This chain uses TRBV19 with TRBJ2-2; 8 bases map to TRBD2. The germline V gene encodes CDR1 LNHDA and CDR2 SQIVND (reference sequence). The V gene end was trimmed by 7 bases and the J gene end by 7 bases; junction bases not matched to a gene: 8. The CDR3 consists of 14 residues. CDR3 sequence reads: CASITGGPGGELFF. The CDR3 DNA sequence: TGTGCCAGTATCACGGGAGGGCCCGGCGGGGAGCTGTTTTTT.

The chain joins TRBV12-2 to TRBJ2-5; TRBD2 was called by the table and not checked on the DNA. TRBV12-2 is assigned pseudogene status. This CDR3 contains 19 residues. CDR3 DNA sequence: TGTGCAAGTCGCCTCGCCACTCCGGGACTAGCGGTCCCAGTCGGGGGCCAGTACTTC. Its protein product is CASRLATPGLAVPVGGQYF.

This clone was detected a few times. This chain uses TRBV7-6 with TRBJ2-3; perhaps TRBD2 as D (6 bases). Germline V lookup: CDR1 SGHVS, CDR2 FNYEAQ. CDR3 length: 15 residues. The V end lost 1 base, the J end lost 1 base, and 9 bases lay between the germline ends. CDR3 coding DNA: TGTGCCAGCAGCTTAGGCGGGACCCGCACAGATACGCAGTATTTT. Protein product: CASSLGGTRTDTQYF.

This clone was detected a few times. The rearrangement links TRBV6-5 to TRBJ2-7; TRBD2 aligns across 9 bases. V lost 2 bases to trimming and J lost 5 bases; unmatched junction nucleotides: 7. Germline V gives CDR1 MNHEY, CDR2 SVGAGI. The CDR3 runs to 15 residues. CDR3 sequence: CASSYRAGGQNEQYF. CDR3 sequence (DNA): TGTGCCAGCAGTTACCGCGCGGGAGGGCAAAACGAGCAGTACTTC.

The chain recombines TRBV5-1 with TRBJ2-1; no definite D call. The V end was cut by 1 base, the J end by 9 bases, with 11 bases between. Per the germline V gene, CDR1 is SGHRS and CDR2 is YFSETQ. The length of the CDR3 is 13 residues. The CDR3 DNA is TGCGCCAGCAGCTTGAGTGTTGCAGTTGAGCAGTTCTTC. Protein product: CASSLSVAVEQFF. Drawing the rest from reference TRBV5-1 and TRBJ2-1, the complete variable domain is KAGVTQTPRYLIKTRGQQVTLSCSPISGHRSVSWYQQTPGQGLQFLFEYFSETQRNKGNFPGRFSGRQFSNSRSEMNVSTLELGDSALYLCASSLSVAVEQFFGPGTRLTVL.

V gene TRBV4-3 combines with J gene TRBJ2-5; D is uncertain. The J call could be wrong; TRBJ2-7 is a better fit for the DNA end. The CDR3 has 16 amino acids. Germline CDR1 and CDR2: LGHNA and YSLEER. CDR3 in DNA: TGCGCCAGCAGCCAATCAAGCTCGTCCAACTCCTACGAGCAGTACTTC. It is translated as CASSQSSSSNSYEQYF.

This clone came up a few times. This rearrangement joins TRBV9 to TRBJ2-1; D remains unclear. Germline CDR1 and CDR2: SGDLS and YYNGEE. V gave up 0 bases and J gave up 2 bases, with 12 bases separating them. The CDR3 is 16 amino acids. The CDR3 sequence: CASSVGLGFPYNEQFF. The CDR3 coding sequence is TGTGCCAGCAGCGTAGGTCTGGGCTTCCCCTACAATGAGCAGTTCTTC.

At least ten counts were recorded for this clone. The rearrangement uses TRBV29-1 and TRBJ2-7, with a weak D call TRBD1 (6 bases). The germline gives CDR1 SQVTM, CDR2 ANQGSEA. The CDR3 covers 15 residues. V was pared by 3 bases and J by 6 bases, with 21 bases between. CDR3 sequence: CSVEYWGLDRIEQYF. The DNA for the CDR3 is TGCAGCGTTGAGTATTGGGGCCTTGACAGGATCGAGCAGTACTTC.

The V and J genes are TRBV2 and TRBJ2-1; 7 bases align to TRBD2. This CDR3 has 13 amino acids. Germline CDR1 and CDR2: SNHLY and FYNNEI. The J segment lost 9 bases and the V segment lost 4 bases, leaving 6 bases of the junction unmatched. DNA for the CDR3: TGTGCCAGCAGTGGACCGGGGGGTAGTGAGCAGTTCTTC. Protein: CASSGPGGSEQFF.